This T cell receptor (beta chain) was sequenced for a study of breast tumors, draining lymph nodes, adjacent tissues (TCRdb year 2016). Regarding the study in general: TCR beta repertoires were compared across tumor, adjacent nontumor tissue and axillary lymph nodes obtained from breast cancer patients. The study was designed to assess the relationships and possible T-cell exchange between tumor, surrounding tissue and draining lymph node repertoires in human breast cancer. The study at large found these results: The data were considered consistent with most tumor T cells being derived from the lymph node and subsequently expanding within tumor tissue. Tumor and nontumor tissue repertoires were significantly more similar in luminal-like than in basal-like breast cancer. T-cell repertoire diversity in tumors was found to be lower than in lymph nodes but higher than in nontumor tissue, and preferential V and J gene usage was observed. The study presented the conclusion that tumor T cells originate in lymph nodes as consistent with a hypothesis, not as something directly demonstrated.

This clonotype was recorded many times. This clone's antigen is unknown. No much larger clone is present one base from it, and per-base qualities are unavailable. Per the germline V gene, SGHRS is the CDR1 and YFSETQ is the CDR2. Measured from the cysteine to the phenylalanine, the CDR3 is 15 residues long. This entry keeps only the CDR3 DNA: 45 bases, framed from base 1. After removal of 0 bases from V and 6 bases from J, the junction retains 4 bases not matched to a gene. The lymph node samples were taken from the axillary draining lymph nodes of breast cancer patients. Instrument used: Illumina HiSeq 2000. Multiplex PCR amplification was used to build the TCR beta chain libraries. High-throughput sequencing was used to analyze the amplified TCR beta chain products. TCRdb's own reprocessing of the public reads used fastp at Q25 and MiXCR and kept productive beta chains. Entries that share a CDR3 protein sequence are merged under the most common genes and DNA. The sample table contains about 230,000 distinct CDR3 sequences; only one count was recorded for about a third of them. Clones ranked in the top ten supply more than 1.3% of the sample.

This sequence originates from a female donor with breast cancer. Some clones in this sample may be carry-over from other donors' samples. The rearranged segments are TRBV5-1 and TRBJ2-1; the central 9 bases match TRBD2. Sample: axillary lymph node tissue. CDR3 loop: CASSLEGTSFNEQFF. The DNA sequence follows: TGCGCCAGCAGCTTGGAAGGGACTAGCTTCAATGAGCAGTTCTTC.